This section outlines one T cell receptor (beta chain) sequence together with its context. Trimming cost V 3 bases and J 11 bases; bases outside gene matches: 11. The CDR3 spans 14 residues. CDR1 and CDR2 (germline): SEHNR, FQNEAQ (reference sequence). TCRdb re-derived calls from the RT-PCR reads in MiXCR, one entry per CDR3 protein. The sample yields hundreds of thousands of distinct CDR3 sequences, approximately 15% seen once. The rearrangement links TRBV7-9 to TRBJ2-3; 7 nucleotides line up with TRBD1. The sample was memory CD4+ T cells from blood. The receptor was isolated from a female donor in good health, serving as a healthy control. The CDR3 bases are TGTGCCAGCAGCTTGACGACAGGGAGCAATGAGCAGTATTTT. It yields the protein CASSLTTGSNEQYF. The full variable domain, its missing parts supplied by reference TRBV7-9 and TRBJ2-3, is DTGVSQNPRHKITKRGQNVTFRCDPISEHNRLYWYRQTLGQGPEFLTYFQNEAQLEKSRLLSDRFSAERPKGSFSTLEIQRTEQGDSAMYLCASSLTTGSNEQYFGPGTRLTVL.